This entry describes one T cell receptor (beta chain). The repertoire was sequenced with immunoSEQ multiplex PCR; TCRdb's copy has only in-frame clones and lacks some. There are fewer than 250,000 clones in the sample; about 83% occur only once, and about 3.3% lies in the top ten. The data derive from a study of blood T cell repertoires in COVID-19. At the level of the study: From the United States, Italy and Spain came samples of acute and convalescent COVID-19. In each case, the material was cDNA or gDNA derived from T cells, B-cell-depleted T cells, or PBMCs.

Participant age was roughly 18 to 95 years, and participants resided in 25 or so US areas. Exposed participants encountered a COVID-19 case during the 2 weeks preceding study entry. The sequenced sample was PBMCs or T cells enriched from blood (not recorded which). This TCR was recovered from a woman aged 25 to 39 who had been exposed to COVID-19.

The CDR3 loop reads CASSYTENIQYF. CDR3 nucleotides: TGTGCCAGCAGTTACACAGAAAACATTCAGTACTTC. The V and J genes are TRBV6-6 and TRBJ2-4; D uncertain. Trimming left V 2 bases short and J 5 bases short, with 4 bases between. The CDR3 totals 12 residues. Germline V gene lookup returns CDR1 MNHNY and CDR2 SVGAGI (reference sequence).